Sequencing of this TCR beta chain was carried out in a study of T cells in Graves' hyperthyroidism and ophthalmopathy. What was amplified from RNA transcripts were TCR beta CDR3 regions. A set of HTBI primers served as the primers for a first-round RT-PCR of the TCR CDR3. MiXCR was run by TCRdb on the multiplex PCR reads, yielding one entry per CDR3 protein. The sample records hundreds of thousands of distinct CDR3 sequences, about 17% being singletons. This clonotype was seen once. A clone one base away is much larger, so this may be a read error. It was 8.5 to 10 ml of fresh peripheral blood that supplied the PBMCs. Germline V gene lookup returns CDR1 MNHEY and CDR2 SVGAGI. The CDR3 is 17 residues long.

Specimen: blood. This receptor was taken from a woman aged 25 to 39 with Graves' hyperthyroidism. V and J are TRBV6-5 and TRBJ2-2; 7 nucleotides align to TRBD2. CDR3 amino acids: CASIYSRAGANTGELFF. The CDR3 coding sequence is TGTGCCAGCATTTACTCCAGGGCGGGGGCGAACACCGGGGAGCTGTTTTTT.